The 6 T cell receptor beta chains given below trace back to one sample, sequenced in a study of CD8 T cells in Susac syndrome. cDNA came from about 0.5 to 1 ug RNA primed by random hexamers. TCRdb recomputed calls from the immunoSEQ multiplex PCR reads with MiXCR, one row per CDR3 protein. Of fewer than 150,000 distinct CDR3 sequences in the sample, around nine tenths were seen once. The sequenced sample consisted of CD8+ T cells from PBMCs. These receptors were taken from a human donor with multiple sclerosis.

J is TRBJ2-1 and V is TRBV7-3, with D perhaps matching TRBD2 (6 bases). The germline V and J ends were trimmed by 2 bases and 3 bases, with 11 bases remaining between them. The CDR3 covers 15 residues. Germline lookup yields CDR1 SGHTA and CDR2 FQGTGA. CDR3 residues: CASSLRSGYYNEQFF. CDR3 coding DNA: TGTGCCAGCAGCTTACGTAGCGGTTACTACAATGAGCAGTTCTTC.

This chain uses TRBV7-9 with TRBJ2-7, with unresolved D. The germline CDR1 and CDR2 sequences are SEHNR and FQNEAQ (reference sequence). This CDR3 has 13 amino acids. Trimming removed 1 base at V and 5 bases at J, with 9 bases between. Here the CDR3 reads CASSLDGLHEQYF. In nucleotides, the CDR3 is TGTGCCAGCAGCTTAGATGGGCTCCACGAGCAGTACTTC.

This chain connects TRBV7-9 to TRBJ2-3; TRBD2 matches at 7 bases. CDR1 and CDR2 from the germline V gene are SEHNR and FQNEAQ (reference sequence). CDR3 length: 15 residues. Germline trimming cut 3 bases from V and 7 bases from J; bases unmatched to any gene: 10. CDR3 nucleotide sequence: TGTGCCAGCAGCTTCGGAGCGGGACCTCATCATACGCAGTATTTT. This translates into CASSFGAGPHHTQYF.

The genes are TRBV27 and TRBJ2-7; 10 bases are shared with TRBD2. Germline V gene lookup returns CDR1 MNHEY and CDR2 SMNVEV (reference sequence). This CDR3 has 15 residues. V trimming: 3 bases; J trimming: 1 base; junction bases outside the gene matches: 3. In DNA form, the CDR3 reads TGTGCCAGCAGTTTCACTAGCGGGAAGTCCTACGAGCAGTACTTC. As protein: CASSFTSGKSYEQYF.

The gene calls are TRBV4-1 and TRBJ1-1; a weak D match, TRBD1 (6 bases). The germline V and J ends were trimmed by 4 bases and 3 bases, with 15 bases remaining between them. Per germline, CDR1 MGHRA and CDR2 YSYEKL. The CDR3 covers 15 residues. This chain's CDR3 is CASSLGGGPDTEAFF. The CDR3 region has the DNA TGCGCCAGCAGCCTGGGCGGGGGGCCCGACACTGAAGCTTTCTTT.

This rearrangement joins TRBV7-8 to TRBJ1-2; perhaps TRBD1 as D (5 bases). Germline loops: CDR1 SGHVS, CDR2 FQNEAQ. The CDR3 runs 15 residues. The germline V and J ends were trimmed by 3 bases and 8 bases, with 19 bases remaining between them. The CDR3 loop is CASSFPGMGSRGYTF. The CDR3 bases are TGTGCCAGCAGCTTCCCAGGGATGGGGAGTAGGGGCTACACCTTC. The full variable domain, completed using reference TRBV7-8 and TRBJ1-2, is GAGVSQSPRYKVAKRGQDVALRCDPISGHVSLFWYQQALGQGPEFLTYFQNEAQLDKSGLPSDRFFAERPEGSVSTLKIQRTQQEDSAVYLCASSFPGMGSRGYTFGSGTRLTVV.